This T cell receptor (beta chain) was identified during a study of blood T cell repertoires in COVID-19 (dated by TCRdb to about 2020). For context, the study as a whole: Samples from collaborators originated in the United States, Italy and Spain and spanned both the acute and convalescent phases of COVID-19. The prospective study material was composed of cDNA or gDNA derived from T cells, B-cell-depleted T cells, or PBMCs. The dataset comprised deeply sampled blood TCRbeta repertoires from subjects exposed to, actively infected with, or recovered from COVID-19. A freely available public database, intended as a resource for researchers studying the immune response to SARS-CoV-2, is where the repertoires were released. Samples came from the ongoing ImmuneRACE study (first 160 participants) plus 1,254 subjects from 6 global collaborators. Nearly every sample came with metadata listing a de-identified subject ID, COVID-19 status, age in years and sex. Where HLA class I and class II types were available, the types were taken from metadata supplied by the sample provider, not from assay-based typing. The research as a whole found: How much clinical and demographic metadata was included differed by source and by participant, and the metadata was provided uncurated.

Remarks on this clone: Its antigen is unknown. Base quality data are lacking; no much larger clone is found one base away.

One collaborating source in Seattle enrolled patients while the patients were actively infected and followed the patients over time throughout the course of disease. The collaborating institutions used their own protocols to collect whole blood in K2EDTA tubes. Collaborator samples were shipped for TCRbeta analysis as frozen whole blood, isolated PBMCs, or DNA extracted from either sample type. TCRbeta CDR3 regions were amplified from genomic DNA using the immunoSEQ Assay, a bias-controlled multiplex PCR. In the original analysis: Within the assay, amplification of reference gene primers was used to estimate how many nucleated cells each sample contained. To quantify the absolute abundance of each unique TCRbeta CDR3 rearrangement, sequence reads were collapsed and filtered. For each sample, productive Simpson clonality was calculated as the square root of Simpson's diversity index over productive rearrangements. Imported from immuneACCESS, the table was reduced by TCRdb to in-frame sequences with V and J called. These copies leave out some clones; in studies compared against another copy, an unresolved V gene accounts for under half, and the cause of the remainder is not known. V, J and clone size reflect that table, while D and trimming were determined from the DNA. The sample contains more than 200,000 clones, around 80% of them found a single time. Roughly a tenth of the sample is held by the ten biggest clonotypes.

The CDR3 spans 17 residues, from the cysteine through the phenylalanine. Only the CDR3 DNA is retained, 51 bases long and in frame from the first base. CDR1 and CDR2 (ENHRY, SYGVKD) derive from the germline V gene. After removal of 3 bases from V and 3 bases from J, the junction retains 13 bases not matched to a gene. Here the chain combines TRBV10-3 and TRBJ2-7; 8 bases in between match TRBD2. Input material: peripheral blood. The clonotype comes from a woman aged 80 or over with COVID-19, enrolled during active disease. The DNA sequence is as follows: TGTGCCATCAGTGATGATCCGGGGGGGCCCATGGGCTACGAGCAGTACTTC. This translates into CAISDDPGGPMGYEQYF.